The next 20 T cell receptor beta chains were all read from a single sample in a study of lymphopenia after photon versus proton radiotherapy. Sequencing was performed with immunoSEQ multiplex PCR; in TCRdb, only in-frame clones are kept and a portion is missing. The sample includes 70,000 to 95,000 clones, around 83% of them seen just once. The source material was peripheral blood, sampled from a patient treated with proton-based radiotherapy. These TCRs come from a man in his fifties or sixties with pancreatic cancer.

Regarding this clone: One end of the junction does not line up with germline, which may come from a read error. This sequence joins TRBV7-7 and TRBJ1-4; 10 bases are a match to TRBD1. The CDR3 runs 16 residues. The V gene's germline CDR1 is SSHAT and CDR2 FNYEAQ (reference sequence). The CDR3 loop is CASSLGGDRGTEKLFF. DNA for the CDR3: TGTGCTAGCAGCTTAGGGGGGGACAGGGGAACCGAAAAACTGTTTTTT.

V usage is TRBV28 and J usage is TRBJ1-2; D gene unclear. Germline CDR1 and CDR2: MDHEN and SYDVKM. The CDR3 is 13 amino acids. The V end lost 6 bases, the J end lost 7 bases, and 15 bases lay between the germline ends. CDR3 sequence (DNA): TGTGCCAGCAGACCCGGGCTCCCCAGTGGCTACACCTTC. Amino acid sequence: CASRPGLPSGYTF.

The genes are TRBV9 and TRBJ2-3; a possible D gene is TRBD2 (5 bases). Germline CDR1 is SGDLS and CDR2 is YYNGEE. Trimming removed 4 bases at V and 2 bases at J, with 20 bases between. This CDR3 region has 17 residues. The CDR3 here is CASSPTPASRYTDTQYF. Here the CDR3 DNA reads TGTGCCAGCAGCCCTACTCCCGCTAGCAGATACACAGATACGCAGTATTTT.

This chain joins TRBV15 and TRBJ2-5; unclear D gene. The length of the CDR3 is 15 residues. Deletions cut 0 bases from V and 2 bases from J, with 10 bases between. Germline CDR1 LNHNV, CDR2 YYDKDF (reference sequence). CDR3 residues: CATSRERVGQETQYF. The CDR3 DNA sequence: TGTGCCACCAGCAGAGAAAGGGTGGGACAAGAGACCCAGTACTTC.

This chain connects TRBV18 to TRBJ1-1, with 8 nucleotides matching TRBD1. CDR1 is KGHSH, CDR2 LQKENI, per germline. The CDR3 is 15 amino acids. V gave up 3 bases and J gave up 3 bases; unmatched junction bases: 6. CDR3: CASSPPQGADTEAFF. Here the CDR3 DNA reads TGTGCCAGCTCACCCCCCCAGGGGGCGGACACTGAAGCTTTCTTT.

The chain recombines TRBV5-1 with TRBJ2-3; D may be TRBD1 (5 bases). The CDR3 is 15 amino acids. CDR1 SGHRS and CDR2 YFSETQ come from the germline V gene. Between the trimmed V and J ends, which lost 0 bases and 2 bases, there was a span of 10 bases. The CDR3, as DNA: TGCGCCAGCAGCTTGGCAGCCAGGGTCACAGATACGCAGTATTTT. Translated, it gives CASSLAARVTDTQYF.

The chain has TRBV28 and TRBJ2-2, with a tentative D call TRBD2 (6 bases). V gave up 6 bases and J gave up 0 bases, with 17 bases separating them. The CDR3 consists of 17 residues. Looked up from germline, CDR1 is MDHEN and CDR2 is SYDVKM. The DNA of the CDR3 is TGTGCCAGCAGGCTACGGAGGGCTGAAGCGAACACCGGGGAGCTGTTTTTT. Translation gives CASRLRRAEANTGELFF.

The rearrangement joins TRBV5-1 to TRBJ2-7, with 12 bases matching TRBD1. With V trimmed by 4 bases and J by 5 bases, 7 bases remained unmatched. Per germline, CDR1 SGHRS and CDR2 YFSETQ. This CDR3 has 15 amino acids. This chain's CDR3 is CASSLSGDRGHEQYF. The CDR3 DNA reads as TGCGCCAGCAGCCTATCGGGGGACAGGGGGCACGAGCAGTACTTC. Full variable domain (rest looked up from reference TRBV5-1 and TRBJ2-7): KAGVTQTPRYLIKTRGQQVTLSCSPISGHRSVSWYQQTPGQGLQFLFEYFSETQRNKGNFPGRFSGRQFSNSRSEMNVSTLELGDSALYLCASSLSGDRGHEQYFGPGTRLTVT.

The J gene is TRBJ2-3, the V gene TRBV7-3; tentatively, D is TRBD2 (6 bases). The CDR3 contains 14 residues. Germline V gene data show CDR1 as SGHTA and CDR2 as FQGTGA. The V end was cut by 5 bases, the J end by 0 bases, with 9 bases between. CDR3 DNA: TGTGCCAGCAGCCGGACTATCAGCACAGATACGCAGTATTTT. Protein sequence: CASSRTISTDTQYF.

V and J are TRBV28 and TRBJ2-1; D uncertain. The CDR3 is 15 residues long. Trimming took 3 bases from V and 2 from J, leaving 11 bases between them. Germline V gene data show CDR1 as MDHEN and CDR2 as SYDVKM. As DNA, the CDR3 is TGTGCCAGCAGTTTGGGCGGTATTGCCTACAATGAGCAGTTCTTC. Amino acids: CASSLGGIAYNEQFF.

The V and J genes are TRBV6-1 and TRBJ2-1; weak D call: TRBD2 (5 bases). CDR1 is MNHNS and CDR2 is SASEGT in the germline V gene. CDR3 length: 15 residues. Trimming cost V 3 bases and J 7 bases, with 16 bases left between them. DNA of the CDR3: TGTGCCAGCAGTGAGCAGAGTCGTACGGGAAATGAGCAGTTCTTC. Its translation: CASSEQSRTGNEQFF.

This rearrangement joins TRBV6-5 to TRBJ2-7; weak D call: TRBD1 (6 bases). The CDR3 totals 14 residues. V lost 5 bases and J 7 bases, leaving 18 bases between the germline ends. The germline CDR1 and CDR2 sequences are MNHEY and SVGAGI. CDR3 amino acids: CASSPGTSPGEQYF. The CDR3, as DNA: TGTGCCAGCAGTCCCGGGACATCACCTGGAGAGCAGTACTTC.

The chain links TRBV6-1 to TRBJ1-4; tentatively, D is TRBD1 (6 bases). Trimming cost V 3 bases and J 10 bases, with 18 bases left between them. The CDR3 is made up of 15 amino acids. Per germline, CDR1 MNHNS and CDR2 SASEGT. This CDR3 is CASSEDVTRGRKLFF. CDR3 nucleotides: TGTGCCAGCAGTGAGGACGTGACCAGGGGCAGAAAACTGTTTTTT.

CDR3 DNA: TGTGCCAGCAGTTATCGTGACAAAGCATATCAGCCCCAGCATTTT. Protein sequence: CASSYRDKAYQPQHF. V and J are TRBV6-6 and TRBJ1-5; D is ambiguous. The germline gives CDR1 MNHNY, CDR2 SVGAGI (reference sequence). Trimming removed 3 bases at V and 5 bases at J, with 14 bases between. The CDR3 spans 15 residues.

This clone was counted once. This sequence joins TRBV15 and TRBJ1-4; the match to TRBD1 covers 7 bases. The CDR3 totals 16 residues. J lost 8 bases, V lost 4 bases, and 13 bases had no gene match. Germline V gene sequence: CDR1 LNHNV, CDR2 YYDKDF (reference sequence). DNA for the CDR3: TGTGCCACCAGCAAACCTCCGACAGGGTGGACGGAAAAACTGTTTTTT. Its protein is CATSKPPTGWTEKLFF.

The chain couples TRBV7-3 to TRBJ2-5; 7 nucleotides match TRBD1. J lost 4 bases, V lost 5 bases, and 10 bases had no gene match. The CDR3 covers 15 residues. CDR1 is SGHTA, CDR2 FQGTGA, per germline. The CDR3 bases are TGTGCCAGCAGCCCCGGCCCGACAGGGCGAGAGACCCAGTACTTC. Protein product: CASSPGPTGRETQYF.

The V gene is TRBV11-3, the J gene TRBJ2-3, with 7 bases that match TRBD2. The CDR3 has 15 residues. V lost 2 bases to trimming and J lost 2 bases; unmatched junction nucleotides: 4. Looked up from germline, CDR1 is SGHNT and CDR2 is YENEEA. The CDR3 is CASSLSGAPTDTQYF. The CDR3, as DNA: TGTGCCAGCAGCTTAAGCGGGGCCCCCACAGATACGCAGTATTTT.

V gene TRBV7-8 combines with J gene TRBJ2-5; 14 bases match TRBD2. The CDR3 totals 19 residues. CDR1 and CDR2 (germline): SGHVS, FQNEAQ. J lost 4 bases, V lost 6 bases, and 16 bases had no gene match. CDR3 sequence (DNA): TGTGCCAGCAGTAAAAAAGGGACTAGCGGGAGAAGATTTTCAGAGACCCAGTACTTC. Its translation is CASSKKGTSGRRFSETQYF.

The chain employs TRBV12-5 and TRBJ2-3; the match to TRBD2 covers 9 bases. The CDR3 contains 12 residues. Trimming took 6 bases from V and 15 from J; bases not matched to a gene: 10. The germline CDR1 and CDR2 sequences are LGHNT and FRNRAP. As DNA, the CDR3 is TGTGCTAGTGGCCCCGAGCGGGGGGCGTTATATTTT. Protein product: CASGPERGALYF.

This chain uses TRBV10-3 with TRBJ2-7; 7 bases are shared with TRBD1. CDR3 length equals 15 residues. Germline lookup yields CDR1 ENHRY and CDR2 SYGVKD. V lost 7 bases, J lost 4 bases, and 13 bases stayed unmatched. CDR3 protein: CAINGEGGRGYEQYF. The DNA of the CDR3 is TGTGCCATCAATGGAGAAGGGGGCAGAGGGTACGAGCAGTACTTC.